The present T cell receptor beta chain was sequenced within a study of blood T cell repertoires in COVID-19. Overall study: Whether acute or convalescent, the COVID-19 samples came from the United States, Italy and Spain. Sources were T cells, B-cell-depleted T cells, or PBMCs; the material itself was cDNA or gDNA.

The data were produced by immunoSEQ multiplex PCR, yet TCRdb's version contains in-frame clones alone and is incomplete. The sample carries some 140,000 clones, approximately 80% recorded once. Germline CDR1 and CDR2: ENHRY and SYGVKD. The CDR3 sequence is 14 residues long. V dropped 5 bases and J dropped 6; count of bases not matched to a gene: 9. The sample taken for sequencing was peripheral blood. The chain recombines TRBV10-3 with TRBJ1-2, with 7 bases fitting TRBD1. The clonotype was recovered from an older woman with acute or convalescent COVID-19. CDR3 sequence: CAISRDSQGHGYTF. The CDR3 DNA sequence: TGTGCCATCAGTAGGGACAGCCAAGGGCATGGCTACACCTTC.